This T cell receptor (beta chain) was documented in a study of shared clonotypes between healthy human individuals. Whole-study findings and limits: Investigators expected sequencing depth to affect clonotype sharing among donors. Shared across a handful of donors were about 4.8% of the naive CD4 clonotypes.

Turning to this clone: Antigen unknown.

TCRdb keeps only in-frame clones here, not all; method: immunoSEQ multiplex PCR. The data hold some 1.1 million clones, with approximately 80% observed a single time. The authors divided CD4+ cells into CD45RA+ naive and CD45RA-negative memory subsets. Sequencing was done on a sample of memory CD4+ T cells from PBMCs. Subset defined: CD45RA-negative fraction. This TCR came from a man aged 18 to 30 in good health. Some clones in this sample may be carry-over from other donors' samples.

The CDR3 DNA reads TGTGCCAGCTTAGGGGGGACTGAAGCTTTCTTT. Translating it yields CASLGGTEAFF. The chain employs TRBV7-3 and TRBJ1-1; maybe TRBD1 (6 bases). Germline V lookup: CDR1 SGHTA, CDR2 FQGTGA. This CDR3 spans 11 amino acids. V shed 8 bases and J shed 5 bases, with 9 bases lying between them. Full variable domain (remainder filled in from reference TRBV7-3 and TRBJ1-1): GAGVSQTPSNKVTEKGKYVELRCDPISGHTALYWYRQSLGQGPEFLIYFQGTGAADDSGLPNDRFFAVRPEGSVSTLKIQRTERGDSAVYLCASLGGTEAFFGQGTRLTVV.